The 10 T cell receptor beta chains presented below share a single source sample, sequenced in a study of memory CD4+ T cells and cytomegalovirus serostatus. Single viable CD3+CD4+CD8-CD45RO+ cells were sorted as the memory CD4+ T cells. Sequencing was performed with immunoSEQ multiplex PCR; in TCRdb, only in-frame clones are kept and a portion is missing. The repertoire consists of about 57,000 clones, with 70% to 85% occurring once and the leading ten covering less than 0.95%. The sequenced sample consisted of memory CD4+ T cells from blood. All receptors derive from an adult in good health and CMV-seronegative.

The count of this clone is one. The CDR3 DNA follows: TGTGCCAGCAGCTTAGCAGGGGTCGGCTCTGGAAACACCATATATTTT. It yields the protein CASSLAGVGSGNTIYF. The chain carries TRBV7-2 and TRBJ1-3; maybe TRBD1 (5 bases). The germline V and J ends were trimmed by 0 bases and 0 bases, with 9 bases remaining between them. Looked up from germline, CDR1 is SGHTA and CDR2 is FQGNSA. This CDR3 is 16 amino acids long.

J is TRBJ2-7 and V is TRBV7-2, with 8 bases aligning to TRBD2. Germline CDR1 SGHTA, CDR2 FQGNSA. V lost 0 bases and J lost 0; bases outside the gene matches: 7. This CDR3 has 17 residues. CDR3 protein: CASSLARTSPSSYEQYF. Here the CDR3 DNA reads TGTGCCAGCAGCTTAGCGCGGACTAGCCCTAGCTCCTACGAGCAGTACTTC.

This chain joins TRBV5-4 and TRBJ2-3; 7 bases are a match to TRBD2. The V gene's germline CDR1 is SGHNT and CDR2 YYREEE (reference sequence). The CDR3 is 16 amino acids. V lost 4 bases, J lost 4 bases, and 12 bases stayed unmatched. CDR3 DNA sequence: TGTGCCAGCAGCCCAAGTCTAGCGGTGGGTTCAGATACGCAGTATTTT. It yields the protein CASSPSLAVGSDTQYF.

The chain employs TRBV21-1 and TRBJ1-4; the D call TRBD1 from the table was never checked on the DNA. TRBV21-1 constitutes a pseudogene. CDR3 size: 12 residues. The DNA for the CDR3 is TGTGCCAGCAGGGACAGATATGAAAAACTGTTTTTT. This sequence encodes CASRDRYEKLFF.

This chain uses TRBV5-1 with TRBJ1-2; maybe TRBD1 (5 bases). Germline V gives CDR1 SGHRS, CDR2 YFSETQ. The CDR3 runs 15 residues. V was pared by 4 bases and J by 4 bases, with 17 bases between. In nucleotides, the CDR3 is TGCGCCAGCAGCGTGGGGGGTGAGAGCCCCTATGGCTACACCTTC. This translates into CASSVGGESPYGYTF.

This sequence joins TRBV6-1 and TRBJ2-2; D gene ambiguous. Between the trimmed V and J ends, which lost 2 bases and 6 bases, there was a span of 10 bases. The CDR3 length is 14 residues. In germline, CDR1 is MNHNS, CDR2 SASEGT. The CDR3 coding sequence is TGTGCCAGCAGTGAACTCTGGTTTCCCGGGGAGCTGTTTTTT. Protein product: CASSELWFPGELFF.

The CDR3 spells CASSQVMSRTETQYF. The DNA of the CDR3 is TGTGCCAGCAGCCAAGTAATGTCGAGGACCGAGACCCAGTACTTC. The chain is built from TRBV14 and TRBJ2-5; no clear D gene. Germline V CDR1 and CDR2: SGHDN, FVKESK. The CDR3 length is 15 residues. With 1 base removed from V and 5 bases from J, the gap between germline ends came to 14 bases.

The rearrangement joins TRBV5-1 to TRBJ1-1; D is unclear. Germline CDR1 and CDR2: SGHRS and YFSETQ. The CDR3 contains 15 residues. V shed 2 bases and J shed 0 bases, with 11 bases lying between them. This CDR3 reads CASSLGGAMNTEAFF. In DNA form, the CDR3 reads TGCGCCAGCAGCTTAGGCGGAGCTATGAACACTGAAGCTTTCTTT.

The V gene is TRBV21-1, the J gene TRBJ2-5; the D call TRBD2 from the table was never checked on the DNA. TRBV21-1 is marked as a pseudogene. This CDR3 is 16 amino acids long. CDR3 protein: CASSKGGSGEEETQYF. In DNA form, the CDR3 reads TGTGCCAGCAGCAAAGGGGGCAGCGGGGAGGAAGAGACCCAGTACTTC.

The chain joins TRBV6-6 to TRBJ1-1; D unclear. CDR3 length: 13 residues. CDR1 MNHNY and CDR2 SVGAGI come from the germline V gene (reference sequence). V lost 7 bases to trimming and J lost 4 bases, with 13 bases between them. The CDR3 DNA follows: TGTGCCAGCACCGACCCCGCCGGCACTGAAGCTTTCTTT. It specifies CASTDPAGTEAFF.